This entry describes one TCR beta chain. The target antigen is unknown. The germline CDR1 and CDR2 sequences are SGHTA and FQGNSA. Trimming took 2 bases from V and 2 from J, leaving 5 bases between them. CDR3 size: 13 residues. A second PCR of about 6 to 12 cycles used a sample-barcoded 5' primer and a J-beta primer mix. Every single cDNA molecule received a tag from a template-switch adaptor with 12 random nucleotides. MiXCR was run by TCRdb on the 5' RACE reads, yielding one entry per CDR3 protein. The table shows around 780,000 distinct CDR3 sequences, with roughly 25% occurring only once. Drawing of peripheral blood yielded 7.5 to 10 milliliters from each donor. The data stem from a study of blood T cells in healthy people across ages. Study-wide results and limits: Both naive CD4+ cell counts and diversity were greater in long-lived donors than in aged donors.

This sample also belongs to another study, concerning T cells of mothers and their children. In that study: Barcodes for each sample and 2-4 random nucleotides were added by the M1S primer used in the second PCR.

Sequencing input: blood. The V call is TRBV7-2, the J call TRBJ2-3; no definite D call. This receptor was identified in a boy younger than 18 in good health. The CDR3 region has the DNA TGTGCCAGCAGCTTAATCCACACAGATACGCAGTATTTT. Its translation: CASSLIHTDTQYF.